The rows below give T cell receptor beta chains drawn from one sample of a study of T-cell memory formation after mild COVID-19. TCRdb ran MiXCR on the 5' RACE reads and lists one entry per CDR3 protein. The table shows more than 150,000 distinct CDR3 sequences, with around a tenth occurring only once. The sample taken for sequencing was PBMCs or a T cell subset sorted from them (not recorded which). The receptors were gathered from a man younger than 30 who had mild COVID-19 (a few samples of this study predate the infection). Cell type and time point are not known. Both conserved end residues are part of each CDR3. The order of the fields is clone size, V gene, D gene, J gene, CDR3 protein, CDR3 DNA. A D gene is named only where the DNA matches it firmly. A row's size may be missing; if present it is once, few, many or a size class.

size: few
V: TRBV13
D: .
J: TRBJ1-2
CDR3: CASSLYRKGLHTPIYGYTF
DNA: TGTGCCAGCAGCTTATACCGCAAGGGGCTCCACACCCCGATCTATGGCTACACCTTC

size: few
V: TRBV6-6
D: .
J: TRBJ2-7
CDR3: CASSYSGNSYEQYF
DNA: TGTGCCAGCAGTTACTCTGGGAACTCCTACGAGCAGTACTTC

size: few
V: TRBV20-1
D: TRBD1
J: TRBJ1-2
CDR3: CSARDRASYGYTF
DNA: TGCAGTGCTAGGGACAGGGCCTCATATGGCTACACCTTC

size: many
V: TRBV7-2
D: .
J: TRBJ2-3
CDR3: CASSSQGSGEPDTQYF
DNA: TGTGCCAGCAGCTCCCAAGGATCGGGGGAGCCAGATACGCAGTATTTT

size: few
V: TRBV7-3
D: TRBD1
J: TRBJ2-3
CDR3: CASSSAGTGDGDTQYF
DNA: TGTGCCAGCAGCTCCGCCGGGACAGGGGATGGAGATACGCAGTATTTT

size: .
V: TRBV5-1
D: .
J: TRBJ1-4
CDR3: CASSQGENEKLFF
DNA: TGCGCCAGCAGCCAGGGAGAGAATGAAAAACTGTTTTTT

size: many
V: TRBV12-3/TRBV12-4
D: TRBD1
J: TRBJ2-7
CDR3: CASSSGTGIYEQYF
DNA: TGTGCCAGCAGTTCGGGGACAGGGATCTACGAGCAGTACTTC

size: few
V: TRBV4-2
D: .
J: TRBJ2-1
CDR3: CASSQDTRGSYNEQFF
DNA: TGTGCCAGCAGCCAAGATACTCGGGGGTCCTACAATGAGCAGTTCTTC

size: few
V: TRBV6-5
D: TRBD2
J: TRBJ2-1
CDR3: CASRGGTSGYNEQFF
DNA: TGTGCCAGCAGAGGGGGGACTAGCGGGTACAATGAGCAGTTCTTC

size: .
V: TRBV10-3
D: .
J: TRBJ2-7
CDR3: CAIGRGGDSYEQYF
DNA: TGTGCCATCGGCCGCGGGGGCGACTCCTACGAGCAGTACTTC

size: .
V: TRBV20-1
D: TRBD2
J: TRBJ2-7
CDR3: CSAGTSGVYEQYF
DNA: TGCAGTGCTGGGACTAGCGGGGTCTACGAGCAGTACTTC

size: .
V: TRBV7-2
D: TRBD2
J: TRBJ2-3
CDR3: CASSLGGSGGAGTQYF
DNA: TGTGCCAGCAGCTTAGGAGGTAGCGGGGGGGCAGGTACGCAGTATTTT

size: .
V: TRBV29-1
D: .
J: TRBJ1-1
CDR3: CSARPWGDTEAFF
DNA: TGCAGCGCCCGCCCCTGGGGGGACACTGAAGCTTTCTTT

size: medium-sized
V: TRBV4-1
D: .
J: TRBJ2-2
CDR3: CASSQLQGTGELFF
DNA: TGCGCCAGCAGCCAATTACAGGGAACCGGGGAGCTGTTTTTT